The T cell receptor beta chain under discussion was sequenced for a study of monozygotic twins with inflammatory bowel disease. TCRdb processed the 5' RACE reads again and assigns one entry to each CDR3 protein, with no DNA. Its table lists about 150,000 distinct CDR3 sequences. From germline, CDR1 is SGHDT and CDR2 YYEEEE. The length of the CDR3 is 14 residues. The source of this sequence is a human donor with ulcerative colitis or Crohn's disease, or a healthy co-twin of an affected twin (not recorded which). The sample comprised blood. V gene TRBV5-6 combines with J gene TRBJ2-5. CDR3: CASSWPGWGETQYF.